This T cell receptor beta chain was identified during a study of blood T cell repertoires in COVID-19. About the study: Collection of acute and convalescent COVID-19 samples took place in the United States, Italy and Spain. The analysed material was cDNA or gDNA that came from T cells, B-cell-depleted T cells, or PBMCs.

In the original processing: Reference gene primer amplification gave estimated nucleated cell counts. Sequenced by immunoSEQ multiplex PCR; TCRdb stores in-frame clones only, minus some. V and J calls and clone size are as listed in that table; D and trimming were resolved from the DNA. This table has tens of thousands of clones, approximately 88% appearing once. Germline V lookup: CDR1 SGHAT, CDR2 FQNNGV. CDR3 length: 13 amino acids. V dropped 5 bases and J dropped 6 bases, with 12 bases sitting between them. The clonotype comes from a man aged 50 to 59 with acute or convalescent COVID-19. The sequenced material came from peripheral blood. The rearrangement joins TRBV11-2 to TRBJ2-3; tentatively, D is TRBD2 (6 bases). CDR3 region: CASSRDSGDTQYF. CDR3 DNA: TGTGCCAGCAGCCGGGACTCTGGGGATACGCAGTATTTT.